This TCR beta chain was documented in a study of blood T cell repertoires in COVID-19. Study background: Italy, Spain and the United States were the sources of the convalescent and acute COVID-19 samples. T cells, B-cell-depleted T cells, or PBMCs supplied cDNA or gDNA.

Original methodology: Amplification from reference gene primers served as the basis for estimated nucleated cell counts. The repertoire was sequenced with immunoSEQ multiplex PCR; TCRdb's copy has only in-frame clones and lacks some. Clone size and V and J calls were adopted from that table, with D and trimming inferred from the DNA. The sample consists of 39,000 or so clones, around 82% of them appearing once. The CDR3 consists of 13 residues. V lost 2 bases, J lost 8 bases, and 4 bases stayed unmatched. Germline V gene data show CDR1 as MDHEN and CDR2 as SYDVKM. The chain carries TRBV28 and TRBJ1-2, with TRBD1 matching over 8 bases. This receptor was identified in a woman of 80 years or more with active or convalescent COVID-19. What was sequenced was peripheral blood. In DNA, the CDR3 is TGTGCCAGCAGTTTAACAGGGGGGGTCGGCTACACCTTC. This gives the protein CASSLTGGVGYTF.